A selection of T cell receptor beta chains follows, all from one sample in a study of siplizumab effects on memory and regulatory T cells. Profiled with immunoSEQ multiplex PCR; TCRdb holds only in-frame clones, not every one. The top ten hold roughly 0.6% of the sample, which has some 100,000 clones, 85% to 95% seen once. Sequencing was carried out using Tregs sorted from blood. The receptor source for this set is a human donor in good health. Both conserved end residues are part of each CDR3. A D gene is named only where the DNA matches it firmly. A row's size may be missing; if present it is once, few, many or a size class.

CDR3: CASSPGRQTYEQYF
DNA: TGTGCCAGCTCACCTGGTCGGCAGACCTACGAGCAGTACTTC
V: TRBV18
size: .
J: TRBJ2-7
D: .

CDR3: CASSLSAGRGETQYF
DNA: TGTGCCAGCAGCTTATCGGCCGGGAGGGGAGAGACCCAGTACTTC
V: TRBV11-1
size: .
J: TRBJ2-5
D: TRBD2

CDR3: CSVEYVAGGRREQFF
DNA: TGCAGCGTTGAGTACGTAGCGGGAGGGCGGCGGGAGCAGTTCTTC
V: TRBV29-1
size: .
J: TRBJ2-1
D: TRBD2

CDR3: CASSLDRSGAGNTIYF
DNA: TGCGCCAGCAGCTTGGACAGGTCAGGGGCTGGAAACACCATATATTTT
V: TRBV5-1
size: .
J: TRBJ1-3
D: .

CDR3: CATSRDPTGGRETQYF
DNA: TGTGCCACCAGCAGAGACCCGACAGGGGGGAGAGAGACCCAGTACTTC
V: TRBV15
size: .
J: TRBJ2-5
D: TRBD1

CDR3: CASSQVTGPRDF
DNA: TGTGCCAGCAGCCAAGTCACCGGTCCGCGTGACTTC
V: TRBV14
size: .
J: TRBJ2-7
D: .

CDR3: CATHRGTEAFF
DNA: TGTGCCACCCACAGGGGTACTGAAGCTTTCTTT
V: TRBV6-1
size: .
J: TRBJ1-1
D: TRBD1

CDR3: CASSTIRTVNTEAFF
DNA: TGTGCCAGCAGTACAATTCGGACGGTGAACACTGAAGCTTTCTTT
V: TRBV27
size: .
J: TRBJ1-1
D: .

CDR3: CASRERGGNTEAFF
DNA: TGTGCCAGCAGAGAAAGGGGTGGGAACACTGAAGCTTTCTTT
V: TRBV6-1
size: .
J: TRBJ1-1
D: .

CDR3: CASSSTKGRLRSGAGAFF
DNA: TGTGCCAGCAGCTCAACCAAAGGCCGTCTCCGATCGGGCGCAGGGGCTTTCTTT
V: TRBV7-9
size: .
J: TRBJ1-1
D: .

CDR3: CASSLTETVYGYTF
DNA: TGTGCCAGCTCGCTCACAGAGACCGTCTATGGCTACACCTTC
V: TRBV18
size: once
J: TRBJ1-2
D: .

CDR3: CASSTYLGSSSYEQYF
DNA: TGTGCCAGTAGTACTTACCTCGGTTCCAGCTCCTACGAGCAGTACTTC
V: TRBV19
size: .
J: TRBJ2-7
D: .

CDR3: CASSSHPYNEQFF
DNA: TGCGCCAGCAGCAGCCACCCCTACAATGAGCAGTTCTTC
V: TRBV5-1
size: .
J: TRBJ2-1
D: .

CDR3: CASRSMGLYTGELFF
DNA: TGTGCCAGCCGGAGTATGGGCCTTTACACCGGGGAGCTGTTTTTT
V: TRBV27
size: .
J: TRBJ2-2
D: .

CDR3: CASSRDRGDEKLFF
DNA: TGTGCCAGTTCCCGGGACAGGGGCGACGAAAAACTGTTTTTT
V: TRBV25-1
size: .
J: TRBJ1-4
D: TRBD1

CDR3: CASSPLNRGLHTEAFF
DNA: TGTGCCAGCTCACCGCTGAACAGGGGGCTGCACACTGAAGCTTTCTTT
V: TRBV18
size: .
J: TRBJ1-1
D: TRBD1

CDR3: CASVNREWDTEAFF
DNA: TGTGCCAGCGTTAACAGGGAGTGGGACACTGAAGCTTTCTTT
V: TRBV28
size: .
J: TRBJ1-1
D: .

CDR3: CASSLSFSEQFF
DNA: TGTGCCAGCAGCTTGTCCTTCTCTGAGCAGTTCTTC
V: TRBV5-4
size: .
J: TRBJ2-1
D: .

CDR3: CASSSRRYPYNEQFF
DNA: TGCGCCAGCAGCTCCCGGAGGTACCCCTACAATGAGCAGTTCTTC
V: TRBV5-1
size: .
J: TRBJ2-1
D: .

CDR3: CASSADSYNSPLHF
DNA: TGTGCCAGCAGCGCCGACAGTTATAATTCACCCCTCCACTTT
V: TRBV11-1
size: .
J: TRBJ1-6
D: .

CDR3: CATQTRETGLYGYTF
DNA: TGTGCCACCCAGACTCGAGAAACAGGACTCTATGGCTACACCTTC
V: TRBV6-5
size: once
J: TRBJ1-2
D: .

CDR3: CSVCETGGWYTEAFF
DNA: TGCAGCGTCTGCGAGACAGGGGGCTGGTACACTGAAGCTTTCTTT
V: TRBV29-1
size: .
J: TRBJ1-1
D: TRBD1

CDR3: CASSEGIGELFF
DNA: TGTGCCAGCTCTGAAGGGATCGGGGAGCTGTTTTTT
V: TRBV6-5
size: .
J: TRBJ2-2
D: .

CDR3: CASSFSGRYINEQFF
DNA: TGTGCCAGCAGCTTTTCAGGTCGGTATATCAATGAGCAGTTCTTC
V: TRBV11-2
size: .
J: TRBJ2-1
D: .

CDR3: CASSLGVAPEQYF
DNA: TGTGCCAGCAGCTTAGGAGTAGCGCCCGAGCAGTACTTC
V: TRBV11-2
size: .
J: TRBJ2-7
D: .

CDR3: CASSADAGRYF
DNA: TGTGCCAGCAGCGCAGACGCGGGCAGGTACTTC
V: TRBV9
size: .
J: TRBJ2-7
D: .

CDR3: CASRQGETQYF
DNA: TGTGCCAGCCGTCAGGGGGAGACCCAGTACTTC
V: TRBV6-5
size: .
J: TRBJ2-5
D: .

CDR3: CASSQGGAVKNIQYF
DNA: TGCGCCAGCAGCCAAGGGGGCGCCGTCAAAAACATTCAGTACTTC
V: TRBV4-1
size: .
J: TRBJ2-4
D: .